The present T cell receptor (beta chain) was sequenced within a study of blood T cell repertoires in COVID-19. The germline CDR1 and CDR2 sequences are SGHNT and YYREEE (reference sequence). There are 14 residues in the CDR3. V was clipped by 0 bases and J by 1 base, with 7 bases between them. Here immunoSEQ multiplex PCR was the method, and the copy in TCRdb shows in-frame clones only, minus some. The sample contains roughly 140,000 clones, 85% to 90% of which appear only once. The V and J genes are TRBV5-4 and TRBJ1-1; no clear D. The receptor comes from a woman at least 80 years old with acute or convalescent COVID-19. Material for sequencing was peripheral blood. The CDR3 sequence is CASSLGAANTEAFF. The CDR3 DNA sequence: TGTGCCAGCAGCTTGGGTGCGGCGAACACTGAAGCTTTCTTT.